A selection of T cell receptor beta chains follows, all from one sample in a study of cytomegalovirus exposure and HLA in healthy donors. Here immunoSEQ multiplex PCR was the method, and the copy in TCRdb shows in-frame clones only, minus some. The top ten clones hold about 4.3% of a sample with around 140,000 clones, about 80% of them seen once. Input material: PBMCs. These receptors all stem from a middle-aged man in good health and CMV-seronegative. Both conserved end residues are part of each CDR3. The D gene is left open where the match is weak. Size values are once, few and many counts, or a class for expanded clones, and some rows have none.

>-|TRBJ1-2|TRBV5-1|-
TGCGCCAGCAGCTTGGTTCTGGGGGCGAACTATGGCTACACCTTC
CASSLVLGANYGYTF
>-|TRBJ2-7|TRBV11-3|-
TGTGCCAGCAGCCAACCCAGGGAAATGCAGTACTTC
CASSQPREMQYF
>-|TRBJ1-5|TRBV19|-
TGTGCCAGTAGTATAGGGGGAGGACAGCCCCAGCATTTT
CASSIGGGQPQHF
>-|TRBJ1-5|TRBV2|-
TGTGCCAGCAGGGACAGTTTGAGCAATCAGCCCCAGCATTTT
CASRDSLSNQPQHF
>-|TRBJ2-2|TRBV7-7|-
TGTGCTAGCAGCCCATTAATAGGGGGAAACACCGGGGAGCTGTTTTTT
CASSPLIGGNTGELFF
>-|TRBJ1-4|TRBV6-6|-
TGTGCCAGCGAGGGTTCAACTAATGAAAAACTGTTTTTT
CASEGSTNEKLFF
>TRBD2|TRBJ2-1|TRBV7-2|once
TGTGCCAGCAGCTCCACCGGGACTAGCGGCCACAATGAGCAGTTCTTC
CASSSTGTSGHNEQFF
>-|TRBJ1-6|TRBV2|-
TGTGCCAGCAGTAGGGACATGAGATTTTATAATTCCCCCCTCCACTTT
CASSRDMRFYNSPLHF
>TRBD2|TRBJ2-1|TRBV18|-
TGTGCCAGCTCGATCGGGACTAACAATGAGCAGTTCTTC
CASSIGTNNEQFF
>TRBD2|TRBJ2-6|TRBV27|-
TGTGCCAGCAGTCCCGGACTAGCCTACTCTGGGGCCAACGTCCTGACTTTC
CASSPGLAYSGANVLTF
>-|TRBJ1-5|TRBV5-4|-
TGTGCCAGCAGCTTTGGGGGGAATAGCAATCAGCCCCAGCATTTT
CASSFGGNSNQPQHF
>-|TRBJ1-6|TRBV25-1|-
TGTGCCAGCAGGGAAGAGAGGGCAGCTCCGTCACCCCTCCACTTT
CASREERAAPSPLHF
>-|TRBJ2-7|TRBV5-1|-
TGCGCCAGCAGCTTGGATTTGGCAGCCTACGAGCAGTACTTC
CASSLDLAAYEQYF
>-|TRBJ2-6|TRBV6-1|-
TGTGCCAGCAGTATCCAGGCTGGGGCCAACGTCCTGACTTTC
CASSIQAGANVLTF
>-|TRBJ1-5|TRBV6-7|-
TGTGCCAGCAGTCAAGAAGGGGGGGCGGATAGCAATCAGCCCCAGCATTTT
CASSQEGGADSNQPQHF
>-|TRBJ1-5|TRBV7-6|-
TGTGCCAGCAGCTTAGTGGGGGGTGCTTATAGCAATCAGCCCCAGCATTTT
CASSLVGGAYSNQPQHF
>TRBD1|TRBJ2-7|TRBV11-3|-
TGTGCCAGCAGCTTAACAGCGACAGGGAACCACGAGCAGTACTTC
CASSLTATGNHEQYF
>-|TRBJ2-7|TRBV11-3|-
TGTGCCAGCAGCCCGCGGAAGGGACAATCCTACGAGCAGTACTTC
CASSPRKGQSYEQYF
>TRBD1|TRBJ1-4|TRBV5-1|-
TGCGCCAGCAGACCGGGACAGAATGAAAAACTGTTTTTT
CASRPGQNEKLFF
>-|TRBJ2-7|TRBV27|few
TGTGCCCGCATTGAGGGGGACGCGCAGTACTTC
CARIEGDAQYF